This note documents a single T cell receptor beta chain sequence. It lacks a known antigen. No clone much larger than this one lies a single base away; base qualities are absent. What the time point label conveys for this sample: roughly 24 weeks on oral tofacitinib. Taken with the paper, the label for treatment or condition translates to: oral pan-JAK inhibitor, 5-10 mg twice daily. Lesional scalp punch biopsies and peripheral blood were collected from alopecia areata patients. After PBMCs were isolated by density centrifugation and stained for CD3, CD4 and CD8, a FACSAria was used to sort CD4+ and CD8+ T cells. Library construction relied on the immunoSEQ multiplex PCR assay. RNA was extracted from all samples and reverse transcribed into cDNA, which served as template for TCR sequencing. SuperScript III was used for first-strand cDNA synthesis, primed with a 2:1 mix of oligo-dT and random hexamers. A synthetic immune receptor repertoire was used to assess amplification bias, and residual bias was removed computationally. For the original study's pipeline: After raw reads were preprocessed to remove errors, the CDR3 was defined following IMGT conventions as running from the conserved cysteine to phenylalanine. Clonality was computed by normalizing Shannon entropy by log2 of the number of productive unique TCRs and subtracting the result from 1. Scalp TCRbeta sequences were cross-referenced with sorted blood CD4 and CD8 repertoires so that the CD4 or CD8 identity of scalp clones could be inferred. TCRdb holds this immuneACCESS table with in-frame rearrangements only. Some clones are missing; in checked studies, unresolved V genes explain under half, and the rest has no known cause. The DNA gave D and trimming, while V, J and clone size come from that table. A total of some 180,000 clones appear in this sample, about 48% of them only once. Of the sample, 11% is held by the ten largest clones.

These data belong to a study of CD8+ T cells in alopecia areata listed by TCRdb under 2018. Regarding the study in general: The treated patients took part in an open-label pilot trial in which moderate-to-severe alopecia areata was treated with oral tofacitinib at 5 to 10 mg twice daily. Scalp tissue and sorted CD4+ and CD8+ peripheral blood T cells from patchy and totalis/universalis alopecia areata patients and from healthy controls were covered by human TCRbeta sequencing. Clonality in the scalp was compared among normal scalp (n=4), patchy alopecia areata scalp (n=8), and alopecia totalis/universalis scalp (n=8). Disease severity in treated patients was measured with the SALT score, which quantifies the percentage of affected scalp surface area. RNA was extracted with the PAXgene miRNA kit for fixed scalp, the miRNeasy kit for PBMCs, and the RNeasy kit for mouse skin. Biopsies were taken from tofacitinib-treated patients at baseline and again at 4 and 24 weeks into treatment, and several of those patients also had a later scalp biopsy. Tofacitinib was administered for 6 to 18 months, and 6 months of follow-up off drug were then conducted to assess delayed response and recurrence. To study T cell clonal expansion in alopecia areata, the researchers applied high-throughput TCRbeta sequencing to both the C3H/HeJ mouse model and human patients. Amplification of TCRbeta CDR3 regions was done by immunoSEQ multiplex PCR using 35 Vbeta forward primers and 13 Jbeta reverse primers. The paper as a whole reports these results and caveats: TCR sequences shared between patients were less clear than in mice, possibly partly because of HLA diversity in the patient population. During tofacitinib treatment, many expanded lesional clones remained in scalp and blood, and this persistence may partly explain relapse after treatment is stopped. Because the treated cohort was small and had just a single nonresponder, larger studies are needed to establish links between baseline CD8+ expansion and response. Scalp clonality and the number of expanded CD8+ clones among the top 100 scalp clones were significantly decreased by tofacitinib. Scalp TCR repertoire analysis is complicated because resident alphabeta T cells in normal human skin are also sequenced, whereas mouse skin is dominated by gammadelta T cells. Compared with normal scalp, lesional scalp, particularly in alopecia totalis/universalis, had higher clonality and more expanded CD8+ clones, which suggests antigenic drive.

CDR1 is given as GTSNPN and CDR2 as SVGIG, both from the germline V gene (reference sequence). From its cysteine to its phenylalanine, the CDR3 spans 14 amino acids. The retained sequence is limited to the CDR3, 42 bases, with the frame set at the first base. V and J are truncated by 5 bases and 2 bases respectively, leaving an intervening sequence of 15 bases. The chain is assembled from TRBV30 and TRBJ1-1, with no confident D gene call. The sequence was obtained from a human donor with alopecia areata. Sequenced material: CD8+ T cells sorted from blood, taken at week 24, from a patient treated with tofacitinib. The CDR3 loop reads CAWEPRPGNTEAFF. The DNA reads TGTGCCTGGGAACCACGCCCGGGTAACACTGAAGCTTTCTTT. Reference TRBV30 and TRBJ1-1 proteins supply the regions before and after the CDR3; the full variable domain is: SQTIHQWPATLVQPVGSPLSLECTVEGTSNPNLYWYRQAAGRGLQLLFYSVGIGQISSEVPQNLSASRPQDRQFILSSKKLLLSDSGFYLCAWEPRPGNTEAFFGQGTRLTVV.